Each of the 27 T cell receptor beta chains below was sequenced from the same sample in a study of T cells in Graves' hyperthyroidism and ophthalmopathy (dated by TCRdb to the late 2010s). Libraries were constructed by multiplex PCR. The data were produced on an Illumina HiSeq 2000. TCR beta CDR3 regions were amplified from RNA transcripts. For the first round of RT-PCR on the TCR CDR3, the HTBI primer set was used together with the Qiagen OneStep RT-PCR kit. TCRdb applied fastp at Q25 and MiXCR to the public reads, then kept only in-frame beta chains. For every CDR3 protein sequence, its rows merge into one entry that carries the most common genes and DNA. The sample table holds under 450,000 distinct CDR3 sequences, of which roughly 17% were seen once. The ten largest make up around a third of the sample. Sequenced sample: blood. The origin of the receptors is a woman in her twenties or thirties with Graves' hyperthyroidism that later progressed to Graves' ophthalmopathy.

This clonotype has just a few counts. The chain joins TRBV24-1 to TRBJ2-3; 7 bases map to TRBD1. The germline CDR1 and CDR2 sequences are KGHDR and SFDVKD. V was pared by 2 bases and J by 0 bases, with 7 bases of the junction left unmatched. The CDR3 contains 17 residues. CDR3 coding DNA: TGTGCCACCAGTGATTGGGGGACAGCCACTAGCACAGATACGCAGTATTTT. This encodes CATSDWGTATSTDTQYF.

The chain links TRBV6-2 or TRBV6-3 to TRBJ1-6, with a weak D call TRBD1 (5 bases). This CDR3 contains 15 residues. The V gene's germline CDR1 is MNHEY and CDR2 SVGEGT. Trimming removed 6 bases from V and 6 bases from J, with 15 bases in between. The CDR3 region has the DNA TGTGCCAGCAGGGGGACCGGAGGTGCTAATTCACCCCTCCACTTT. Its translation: CASRGTGGANSPLHF.

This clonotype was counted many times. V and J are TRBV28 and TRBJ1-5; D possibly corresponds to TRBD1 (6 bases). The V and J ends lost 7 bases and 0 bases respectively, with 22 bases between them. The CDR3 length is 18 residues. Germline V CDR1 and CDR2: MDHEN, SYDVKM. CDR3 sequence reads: CASTLPRGPGASNQPQHF. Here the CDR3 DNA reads TGTGCCAGCACCCTCCCCAGGGGACCGGGGGCTAGCAATCAGCCCCAGCATTTT.

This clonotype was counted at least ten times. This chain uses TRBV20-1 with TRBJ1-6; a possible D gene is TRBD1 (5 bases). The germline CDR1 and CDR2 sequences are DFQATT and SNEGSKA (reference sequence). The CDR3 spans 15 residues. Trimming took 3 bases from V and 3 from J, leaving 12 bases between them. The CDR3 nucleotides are TGCAGTGCTAGCGCAGGGCCCGGCTATAATTCACCCCTCCACTTT. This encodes CSASAGPGYNSPLHF.

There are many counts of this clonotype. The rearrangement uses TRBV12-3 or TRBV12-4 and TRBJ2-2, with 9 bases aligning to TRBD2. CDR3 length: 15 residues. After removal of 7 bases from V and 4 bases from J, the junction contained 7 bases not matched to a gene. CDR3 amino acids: CASTRGAGGTGELFF. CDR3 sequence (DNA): TGTGCCAGCACCCGTGGAGCGGGAGGCACCGGGGAGCTGTTTTTT.

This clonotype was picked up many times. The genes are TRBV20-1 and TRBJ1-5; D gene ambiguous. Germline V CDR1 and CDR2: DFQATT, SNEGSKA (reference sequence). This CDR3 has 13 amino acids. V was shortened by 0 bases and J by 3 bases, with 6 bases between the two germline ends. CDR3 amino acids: CSAREVYNQPQHF. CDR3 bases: TGCAGTGCTAGAGAGGTGTACAATCAGCCCCAGCATTTT.

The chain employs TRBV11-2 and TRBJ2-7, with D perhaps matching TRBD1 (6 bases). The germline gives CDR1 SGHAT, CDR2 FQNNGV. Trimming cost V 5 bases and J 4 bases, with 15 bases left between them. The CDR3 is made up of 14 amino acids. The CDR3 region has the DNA TGTGCCAGCAGCCCCCTAACAGGGCTATACGAGCAGTACTTC. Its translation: CASSPLTGLYEQYF.

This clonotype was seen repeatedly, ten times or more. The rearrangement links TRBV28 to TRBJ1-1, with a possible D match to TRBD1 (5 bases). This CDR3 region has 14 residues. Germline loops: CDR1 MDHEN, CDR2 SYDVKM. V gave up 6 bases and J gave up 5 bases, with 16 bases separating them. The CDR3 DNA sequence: TGTGCCAGCAGACCGACAGCCCTGGGGACTGAAGCTTTCTTT. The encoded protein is CASRPTALGTEAFF.

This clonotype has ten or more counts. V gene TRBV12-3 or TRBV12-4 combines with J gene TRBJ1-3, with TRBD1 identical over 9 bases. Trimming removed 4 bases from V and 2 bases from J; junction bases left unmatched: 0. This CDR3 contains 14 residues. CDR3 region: CASSYRGPGNTIYF. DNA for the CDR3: TGTGCCAGCAGTTACAGGGGGCCTGGAAACACCATATATTTT.

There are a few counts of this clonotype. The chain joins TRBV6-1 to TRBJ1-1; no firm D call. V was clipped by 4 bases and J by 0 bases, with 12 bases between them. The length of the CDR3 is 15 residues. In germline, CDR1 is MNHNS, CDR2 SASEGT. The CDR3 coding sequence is TGTGCCAGCAGTGTTTCGGGGAAGCTGAACACTGAAGCTTTCTTT. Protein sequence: CASSVSGKLNTEAFF.

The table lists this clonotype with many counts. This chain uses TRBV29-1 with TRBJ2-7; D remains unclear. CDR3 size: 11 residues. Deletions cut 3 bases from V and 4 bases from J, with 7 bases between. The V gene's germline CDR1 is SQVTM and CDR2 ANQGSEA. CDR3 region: CSVDRGYEQYF. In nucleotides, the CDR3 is TGCAGCGTTGATCGTGGATACGAGCAGTACTTC.

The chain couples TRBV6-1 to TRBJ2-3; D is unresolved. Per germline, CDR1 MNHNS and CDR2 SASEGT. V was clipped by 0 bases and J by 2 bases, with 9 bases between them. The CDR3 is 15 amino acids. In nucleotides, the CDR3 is TGTGCCAGCAGTGAAGCATGGGTTCCCACAGATACGCAGTATTTT. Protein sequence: CASSEAWVPTDTQYF.

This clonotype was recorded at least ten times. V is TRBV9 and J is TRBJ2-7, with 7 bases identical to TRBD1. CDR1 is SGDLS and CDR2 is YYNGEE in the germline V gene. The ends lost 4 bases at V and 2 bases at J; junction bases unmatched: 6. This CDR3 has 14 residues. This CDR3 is CASSPSGQPYEQYF. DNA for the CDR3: TGTGCCAGCAGCCCTTCGGGACAGCCCTACGAGCAGTACTTC.

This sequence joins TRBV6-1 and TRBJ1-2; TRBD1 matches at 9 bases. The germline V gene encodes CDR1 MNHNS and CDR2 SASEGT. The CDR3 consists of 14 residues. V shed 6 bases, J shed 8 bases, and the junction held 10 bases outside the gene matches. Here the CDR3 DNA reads TGTGCCAGCAGACCCGGGACAGGGCTTCTCGGCTACACCTTC. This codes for CASRPGTGLLGYTF.

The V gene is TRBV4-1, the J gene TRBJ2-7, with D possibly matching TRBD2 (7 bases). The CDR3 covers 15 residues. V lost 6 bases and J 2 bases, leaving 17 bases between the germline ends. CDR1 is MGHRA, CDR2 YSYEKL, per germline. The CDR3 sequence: CASSLGGAVTYEQYF. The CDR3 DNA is TGCGCCAGCAGTCTTGGGGGGGCAGTCACCTACGAGCAGTACTTC.

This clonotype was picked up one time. CDR3 loop: CASSSETTLNQPQHF. CDR3 DNA sequence: TGTGCCAGTAGTAGTGAGACTACTCTGAATCAGCCCCAGCATTTT. The chain recombines TRBV19 with TRBJ1-5; no reliable D call. The germline V gene encodes CDR1 LNHDA and CDR2 SQIVND (reference sequence). Trimming shortened V by 4 bases and J by 4 bases, and 14 bases separated the two germline ends. The length of the CDR3 is 15 residues.

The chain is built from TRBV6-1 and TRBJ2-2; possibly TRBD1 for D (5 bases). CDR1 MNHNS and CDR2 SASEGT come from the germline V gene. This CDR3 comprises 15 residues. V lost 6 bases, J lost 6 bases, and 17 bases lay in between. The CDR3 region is CASRLTAQAAGELFF. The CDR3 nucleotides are TGTGCCAGCAGGCTGACAGCCCAGGCGGCCGGGGAGCTGTTTTTT.

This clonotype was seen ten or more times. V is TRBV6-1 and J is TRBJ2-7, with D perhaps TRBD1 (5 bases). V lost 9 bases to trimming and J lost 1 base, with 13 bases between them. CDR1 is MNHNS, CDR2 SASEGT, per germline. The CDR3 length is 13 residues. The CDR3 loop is CASEGALSYEQYF. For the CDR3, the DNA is TGTGCCAGTGAAGGGGCGCTATCCTACGAGCAGTACTTC.

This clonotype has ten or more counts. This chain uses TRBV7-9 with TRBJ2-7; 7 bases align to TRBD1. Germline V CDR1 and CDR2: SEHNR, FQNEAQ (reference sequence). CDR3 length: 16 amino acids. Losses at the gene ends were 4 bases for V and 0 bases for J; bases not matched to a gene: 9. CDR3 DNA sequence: TGTGCCAGCAGCTCCCCAACAGGGGTTAGCTCCTACGAGCAGTACTTC. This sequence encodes CASSSPTGVSSYEQYF.

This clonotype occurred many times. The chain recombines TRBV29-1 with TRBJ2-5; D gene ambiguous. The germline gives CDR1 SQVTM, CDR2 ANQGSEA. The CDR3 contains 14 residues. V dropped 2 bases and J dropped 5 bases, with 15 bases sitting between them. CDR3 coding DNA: TGCAGCGTTGAATCGTGGGAAGAATTGGAGACCCAGTACTTC. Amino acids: CSVESWEELETQYF.

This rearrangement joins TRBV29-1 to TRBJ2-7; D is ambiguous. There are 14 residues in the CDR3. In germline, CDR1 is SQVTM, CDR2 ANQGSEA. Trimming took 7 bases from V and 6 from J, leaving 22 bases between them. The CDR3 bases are TGCAGCGCTAAATCGACAAGTCTTGTGGGCGAGCAGTACTTC. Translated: CSAKSTSLVGEQYF.

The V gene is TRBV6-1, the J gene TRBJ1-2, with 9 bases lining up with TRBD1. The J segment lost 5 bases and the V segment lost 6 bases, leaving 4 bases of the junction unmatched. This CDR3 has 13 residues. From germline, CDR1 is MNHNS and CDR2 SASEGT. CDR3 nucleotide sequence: TGTGCCAGCAGGGGGGGACAGGGTTATGGCTACACCTTC. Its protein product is CASRGGQGYGYTF.

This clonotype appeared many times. CDR3 in amino acids: CASSQGDRGKTGANVLTF. The CDR3 bases are TGTGCCAGCAGCCAGGGAGACAGGGGAAAGACTGGGGCCAACGTCCTGACTTTC. The chain joins TRBV3-1 to TRBJ2-6, with TRBD1 matching 8 bases. The CDR3 is made up of 18 amino acids. The J segment lost 2 bases and the V segment lost 3 bases, leaving 9 bases of the junction unmatched. The V gene's germline CDR1 is LGHDT and CDR2 YNNKEL (reference sequence).

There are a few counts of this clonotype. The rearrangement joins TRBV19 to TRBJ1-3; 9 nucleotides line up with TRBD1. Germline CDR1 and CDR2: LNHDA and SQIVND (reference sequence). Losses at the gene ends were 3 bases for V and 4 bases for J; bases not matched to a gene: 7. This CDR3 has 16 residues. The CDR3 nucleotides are TGTGCCAGTAGTATTTGGACAGGGGTCTACGGAAACACCATATATTTT. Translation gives CASSIWTGVYGNTIYF.

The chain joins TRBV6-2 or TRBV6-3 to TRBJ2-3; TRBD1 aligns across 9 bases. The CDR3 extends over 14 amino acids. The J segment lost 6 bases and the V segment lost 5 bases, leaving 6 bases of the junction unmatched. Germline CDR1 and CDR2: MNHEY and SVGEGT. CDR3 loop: CASSQDRGGDTQYF. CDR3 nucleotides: TGTGCCAGCAGTCAGGACAGGGGAGGCGATACGCAGTATTTT.

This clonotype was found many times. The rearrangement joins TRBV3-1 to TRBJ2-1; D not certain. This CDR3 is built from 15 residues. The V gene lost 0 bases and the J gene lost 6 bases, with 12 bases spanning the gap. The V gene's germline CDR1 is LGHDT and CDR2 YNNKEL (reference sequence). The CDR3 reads CASSQDLRRVNEQFF. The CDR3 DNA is TGTGCCAGCAGCCAAGATCTTCGTAGGGTCAATGAGCAGTTCTTC.

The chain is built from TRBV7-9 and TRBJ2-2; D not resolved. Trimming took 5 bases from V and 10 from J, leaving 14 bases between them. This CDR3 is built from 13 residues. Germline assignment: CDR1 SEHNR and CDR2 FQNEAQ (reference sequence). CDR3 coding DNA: TGTGCCAGCAGCCCGAAGCTTTGGGAGGAGCTGTTTTTT. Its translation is CASSPKLWEELFF.